The 18 T cell receptor beta chains below come from one sample, sequenced in a study of CD8+CD57+ T cells in acquired aplastic anemia. Genomic DNA, the template, was used for profiling of the TCR beta VDJ and CDR3. TCRdb reprocessed the reads via MiXCR and lists one record per CDR3 protein. The profile shows 350,000 to 450,000 distinct CDR3 sequences, about 70% of them singletons. Material: sorted CD4+, CD8+, or CD8+CD57+ T cells (not recorded which) from PBMCs. All receptors come from a human donor in good health, serving as a control.

The chain recombines TRBV2 with TRBJ2-3; 7 bases fit TRBD2. The CDR3 has 14 amino acids. Germline CDR1 and CDR2: SNHLY and FYNNEI. V shed 6 bases and J 2 bases; nucleotides not matched to a gene: 5. CDR3 amino acids: CASRRETITDTQYF. DNA of the CDR3: TGTGCCAGCAGGCGGGAGACGATCACAGATACGCAGTATTTT.

CDR3 DNA sequence: TGCAGCGTTGAGACAGGCCTCGTTTGGACCTTC. Residues: CSVETGLVWTF. The chain couples TRBV29-1 to TRBJ1-2, with TRBD1 as a possible D gene (6 bases). The V gene lost 3 bases and the J gene lost 14 bases, with 16 bases spanning the gap. This CDR3 comprises 11 residues. Germline V lookup: CDR1 SQVTM, CDR2 ANQGSEA. Looking up the rest from reference TRBV29-1 and TRBJ1-2 gives the full variable domain: SAVISQKPSRDICQRGTSLTIQCQVDSQVTMMFWYRQQPGQSLTLIATANQGSEATYESGFVIDKFPISRPNLTFSTLTVSNMSPEDSSIYLCSVETGLVWTFGSGTRLTVV.

The chain is built from TRBV20-1 and TRBJ2-1; weak D call: TRBD1 (6 bases). Germline V gene data show CDR1 as DFQATT and CDR2 as SNEGSKA (reference sequence). The CDR3 spans 14 residues. V gave up 5 bases and J gave up 8 bases, with 19 bases separating them. CDR3 sequence (DNA): TGCAGTGCTTTTGGCACCAGGGGCTATGATGAGCAGTTCTTC. Protein product: CSAFGTRGYDEQFF.

In regard to this clonotype: At one end the junction does not follow the germline gene, possibly because of a read error. V usage is TRBV7-2 and J usage is TRBJ2-7; perhaps D is TRBD1 or TRBD2 (5 bases each). The CDR3 totals 16 residues. Germline CDR1 SGHTA, CDR2 FQGNSA. The chain's CDR3 is CASSLNYGGCPHDQYF. The CDR3, as DNA: TGTGCCAGCAGCCTAAACTATGGGGGTTGTCCCCACGACCAGTACTTC.

The chain joins TRBV5-1 to TRBJ1-2; no clear D gene. The CDR3 consists of 14 residues. Trimming took 6 bases from V and 6 from J, leaving 18 bases between them. Germline V gives CDR1 SGHRS, CDR2 YFSETQ. The CDR3 reads CASTVWQNTNGYTF. CDR3 bases: TGCGCCAGCACTGTTTGGCAGAATACAAATGGCTACACCTTC.

Ten or more counts support this clonotype. The J gene is TRBJ2-2, the V gene TRBV7-9; 13 bases agree with TRBD2. The CDR3 runs to 17 residues. Trimming at V came to 5 bases and at J to 4 bases, leaving 7 bases not matched to a gene. Germline-derived CDR1 and CDR2 are SEHNR and FQNEAQ (reference sequence). The DNA for the CDR3 is TGTGCCAGCAGCCGAGGACTAGCGGGGGCATTCACCGGGGAGCTGTTTTTT. Translated, it gives CASSRGLAGAFTGELFF.

This clonotype was counted a single time. V and J are TRBV15 and TRBJ2-7, with D tentatively TRBD1 or TRBD2 (5 bases each). The V gene's germline CDR1 is LNHNV and CDR2 YYDKDF (reference sequence). There are 14 residues in the CDR3. Trimming removed 1 base at V and 10 bases at J, with 17 bases between. The CDR3, as DNA: TGTGCCACCAGCAGAGGTATAGGGACCTACGCCCAGTACTTC. Translating gives CATSRGIGTYAQYF.

Of note for this clonotype: The junction departs from the called germline gene at one end, perhaps through a read error. The chain uses TRBV7-2 and TRBJ2-7; weak D call: TRBD1 (6 bases). The CDR3 loop spans 14 amino acids. Germline loops: CDR1 SGHTA, CDR2 FQGNSA. The CDR3 region is CASSLSGTGYENTF. CDR3 DNA: TGTGCCAGCAGCTTGTCGGGAACAGGGTACGAAAACACCTTC.

Notes on this clonotype: A read error is likely, as this CDR3 ends without the conserved phenylalanine or tryptophan. The DNA is omitted, as the CDR3 cannot be located on it reliably, and the CDR3 follows TCRdb's listing. The rearrangement links TRBV19 to TRBJ1-6; the table assigns TRBD1, which was not confirmed against the DNA. The CDR3 length is 15 residues, termini included. CDR1 and CDR2 (germline): LNHDA, SQIVND (reference sequence). CDR3 region: CASSTSQRHGGPSGR.

This clonotype appeared a single time. Because it lacks the conserved phenylalanine or tryptophan at the end, this CDR3 is likely a read error. CDR3 sequence (DNA): TGTGCCGGCAGCCCGCGGACAGGTATCGACTACACCGTC. Translation: CAGSPRTGIDYTV. This sequence joins TRBV7-9 and TRBJ1-2; 7 nucleotides line up with TRBD1. Germline V gene sequence: CDR1 SEHNR, CDR2 FQNEAQ (reference sequence). This CDR3 spans 13 amino acids.

As for this clonotype: One end of the junction is discordant with germline, which a read error may explain. The chain has TRBV7-2 and TRBJ2-7; TRBD2 is a possible D gene (7 bases). The CDR3 runs 14 residues. In germline, CDR1 is SGHTA, CDR2 FQGNSA. DNA of the CDR3: TGTGCCAGCAGCTTATATCACGGCGGGGGCGAGACCCACTTC. Amino acids: CASSLYHGGGETHF.

V is TRBV10-3 and J is TRBJ1-1; D not resolved. The CDR3 runs to 13 residues. V was trimmed by 2 bases and J by 7 bases, leaving 11 bases between them. Germline V lookup: CDR1 ENHRY, CDR2 SYGVKD. Here the CDR3 reads CAISEVTDGEAFF. CDR3 sequence (DNA): TGTGCCATCAGTGAGGTCACGGATGGTGAAGCTTTCTTT.

This clonotype has just one count. The chain carries TRBV5-1 and TRBJ2-6, with D possibly matching TRBD1 (5 bases). CDR1 and CDR2 from the germline V gene are SGHRS and YFSETQ. V gave up 7 bases and J gave up 8 bases, with 19 bases separating them. The CDR3 spans 15 residues. CDR3 coding DNA: TGCGCCAGCTCGACAGTGTTCTACGAGCCCAACGTCCTGACTTTC. Translated, it gives CASSTVFYEPNVLTF.

This chain connects TRBV5-1 to TRBJ2-1; 7 nucleotides match TRBD1. Per the germline V gene, CDR1 is SGHRS and CDR2 is YFSETQ. The CDR3 sequence is 16 residues long. Trimming cost V 4 bases and J 10 bases; bases outside gene matches: 17. The CDR3 is CASSLRQGRSAGEQFF. DNA for the CDR3: TGCGCCAGCAGCCTCCGACAGGGTCGTAGCGCCGGGGAGCAGTTCTTC.

This clonotype was picked up many times. V is TRBV14 and J is TRBJ1-1; D gene ambiguous. Looked up from germline, CDR1 is SGHDN and CDR2 is FVKESK. This CDR3 is 13 amino acids long. V dropped 4 bases and J dropped 0 bases, with 6 bases sitting between them. In nucleotides, the CDR3 is TGTGCCAGCAGCCTATCCTTGAACACTGAAGCTTTCTTT. Translation: CASSLSLNTEAFF.

In this sample, this clonotype turned up many times. J is TRBJ2-6 and V is TRBV11-2; no clear D gene. V lost 4 bases and J 0 bases, leaving 7 bases between the germline ends. The germline V gene has CDR1 SGHAT and CDR2 FQNNGV. The CDR3 is 15 residues long. CDR3 bases: TGTGCCAGCAGCTCCCTTCGCTCTGGGGCCAACGTCCTGACTTTC. Its translation: CASSSLRSGANVLTF.

In this sample, this clonotype turned up a few times. The chain couples TRBV19 to TRBJ1-2; possible D gene TRBD1, 6 bases. V was pared by 7 bases and J by 3 bases, with 12 bases between. Germline CDR1 is LNHDA and CDR2 is SQIVND (reference sequence). The CDR3 is made up of 13 amino acids. The CDR3 coding sequence is TGTGCCAGTAATAGGGGGGCGGACTATGGCTACACCTTC. Amino acids: CASNRGADYGYTF.

The chain recombines TRBV20-1 with TRBJ1-4; D may be TRBD1 (5 bases). This CDR3 comprises 15 residues. Germline CDR1 is DFQATT and CDR2 is SNEGSKA (reference sequence). With 5 bases removed from V and 8 bases from J, the gap between germline ends came to 21 bases. The DNA of the CDR3 is TGCAGTGCTGCACACGGGGGGTATACGAACGAAAAACTGTTTTTT. Protein product: CSAAHGGYTNEKLFF.